These 18 T cell receptor beta chains came from one sample sequenced in a study of OX40 agonist ivuxolimab in advanced cancers. Here immunoSEQ multiplex PCR was the method, and the copy in TCRdb shows in-frame clones only, minus some. The sample has around 95,000 clones; approximately 91% are singletons. The sequencing used CD4+ or CD8+ T cells sorted from blood, collected in a trial of the OX40 agonist ivuxolimab. The receptors were sampled from an adult with an advanced solid tumor such as melanoma, head and neck, liver or kidney cancer.

A remark on this clone: The same CDR3 also results from other DNA sequences found in this sample. The CDR3, as DNA: TGCGCCAGCAGCCGCGGACAGGGCGACACCGGGGAGCTGTTTTTT. Translating it yields CASSRGQGDTGELFF. The chain couples TRBV5-1 to TRBJ2-2; TRBD1 matches at 8 bases. There are 15 residues in the CDR3. Per the germline V gene, CDR1 is SGHRS and CDR2 is YFSETQ. J lost 3 bases, V lost 4 bases, and 5 bases had no gene match.

The J gene is TRBJ2-3, the V gene TRBV28; either TRBD1 or TRBD2 may fit D (5 bases each). There are 16 residues in the CDR3. V lost 3 bases and J 4 bases, leaving 17 bases between the germline ends. Germline V gives CDR1 MDHEN, CDR2 SYDVKM. Here the CDR3 reads CASSLAGTPRADTQYF. The CDR3 coding sequence is TGTGCCAGCAGTTTGGCAGGGACCCCCCGTGCAGATACGCAGTATTTT. The variable domain in full, with the rest retrieved from reference TRBV28 and TRBJ2-3, is DVKVTQSSRYLVKRTGEKVFLECVQDMDHENMFWYRQDPGLGLRLIYFSYDVKMKEKGDIPEGYSVSREKKERFSLILESASTNQTSMYLCASSLAGTPRADTQYFGPGTRLTVL.

The chain employs TRBV5-1 and TRBJ1-1, with D uncertain. The CDR3 consists of 12 residues. V gave up 4 bases and J gave up 8 bases, with 12 bases separating them. Per germline, CDR1 SGHRS and CDR2 YFSETQ. CDR3 nucleotides: TGCGCCAGCAGCCTTGGGCAGGCCGAAGCTTTCTTT. This encodes CASSLGQAEAFF.

The chain joins TRBV7-2 to TRBJ2-1; 14 positions agree with TRBD2. The CDR3 runs 17 residues. Germline lookup yields CDR1 SGHTA and CDR2 FQGNSA. V dropped 5 bases and J dropped 0; count of bases not matched to a gene: 3. DNA of the CDR3: TGTGCCAGCAGCCCGGGGACTAGCGGGAGCTCCTACAATGAGCAGTTCTTC. Its protein is CASSPGTSGSSYNEQFF. Filled out from reference TRBV7-2 and TRBJ2-1, the complete variable domain reads GAGVSQSPSNKVTEKGKDVELRCDPISGHTALYWYRQSLGQGLEFLIYFQGNSAPDKSGLPSDRFSAERTGGSVSTLTIQRTQQEDSAVYLCASSPGTSGSSYNEQFFGPGTRLTVL.

This chain links TRBV6-4 with TRBJ2-1, with TRBD2 identical over 8 bases. The CDR3 sequence is 13 residues long. The V segment lost 4 bases and the J segment 9 bases; nucleotides outside the gene matches: 5. Germline V gene sequence: CDR1 MRHNA, CDR2 SNTAGT. CDR3 nucleotide sequence: TGTGCCAGCAGTGTGCAAGCGGGAGTTGAGCAGTTCTTC. Its translation is CASSVQAGVEQFF.

J is TRBJ1-1 and V is TRBV29-1; TRBD1 matches at 7 bases. V was pared by 4 bases and J by 4 bases, with 6 bases of the junction left unmatched. Germline CDR1 and CDR2: SQVTM and ANQGSEA. The CDR3 sequence is 13 residues long. Here the CDR3 reads CSVVRQGGTEAFF. CDR3 coding DNA: TGCAGCGTTGTAAGACAGGGCGGCACTGAAGCTTTCTTT.

CDR3 protein: CASSLEGILYEQYF. The CDR3 coding sequence is TGCGCCAGCAGCTTGGAGGGGATACTCTACGAGCAGTACTTC. The V and J genes are TRBV5-1 and TRBJ2-7, with D perhaps matching TRBD1 (5 bases). Per germline, CDR1 SGHRS and CDR2 YFSETQ. The CDR3 sequence is 14 residues long. V lost 0 bases and J lost 3, with 10 bases in between.

The rearrangement links TRBV28 to TRBJ1-2; a weak D match, TRBD1 (6 bases). Germline V CDR1 and CDR2: MDHEN, SYDVKM. The V and J ends lost 3 bases and 4 bases respectively, with 12 bases between them. The CDR3 sequence is 14 residues long. Written as DNA, the CDR3 is TGTGCCAGCAGTTTTGGGGGGGCGAGCTATGGCTACACCTTC. Translated, it gives CASSFGGASYGYTF.

This sequence joins TRBV2 and TRBJ2-4; 9 bases are shared with TRBD1. The CDR3 is 15 residues long. V lost 6 bases to trimming and J lost 6 bases; unmatched junction nucleotides: 9. Germline V CDR1 and CDR2: SNHLY, FYNNEI. The CDR3 DNA is TGTGCCAGCAGACCCGATAGGGACAGGGCAAACATTCAGTACTTC. Translating it yields CASRPDRDRANIQYF.

This clone showed up just once. The rearrangement joins TRBV11-2 to TRBJ2-7, with D possibly matching TRBD1 (6 bases). This CDR3 region has 14 residues. CDR1 is SGHAT, CDR2 FQNNGV, per germline. V was pared by 2 bases and J by 3 bases, with 11 bases between. The CDR3 loop reads CASSLLQGRYEQYF. The CDR3 DNA reads TGTGCCAGCAGCTTATTGCAGGGGCGCTACGAGCAGTACTTC.

This chain links TRBV9 with TRBJ2-1; 7 bases line up with TRBD2. The junction had 11 bases not matched to a gene; V was cut back by 4 bases and J by 10 bases. CDR1 is SGDLS, CDR2 YYNGEE, per germline. CDR3 length: 14 amino acids. CDR3 DNA: TGTGCCAGCAGCACTCCTTGGGGGGGAGGAGAGCAGTTCTTC. It is translated as CASSTPWGGGEQFF.

This chain connects TRBV27 to TRBJ2-5; 7 bases map to TRBD2. V lost 6 bases and J lost 2; bases outside the gene matches: 9. The germline CDR1 and CDR2 sequences are MNHEY and SMNVEV (reference sequence). The CDR3 is 15 residues long. CDR3 sequence: CASRLLGGGQETQYF. In DNA form, the CDR3 reads TGTGCCAGCAGGTTGCTTGGGGGGGGGCAAGAGACCCAGTACTTC.

The chain couples TRBV27 to TRBJ2-7, with TRBD1 identical over 7 bases. From germline, CDR1 is MNHEY and CDR2 SMNVEV (reference sequence). V was pared by 8 bases and J by 5 bases, with 6 bases of the junction left unmatched. The CDR3 contains 12 residues. The CDR3 region has the DNA TGTGCCAGCCGACAGGGTTGGAACGAGCAGTACTTC. Protein product: CASRQGWNEQYF.

V is TRBV4-1 and J is TRBJ2-2, with 7 bases fitting TRBD2. The length of the CDR3 is 15 residues. With 4 bases clipped from V and 0 bases from J, the junction kept 2 bases outside the gene matches. Per germline, CDR1 MGHRA and CDR2 YSYEKL. The CDR3 sequence is CASSPGLTNTGELFF. CDR3 bases: TGCGCCAGCAGCCCGGGACTAACGAACACCGGGGAGCTGTTTTTT.

The sample holds a few counts of this clone. This chain connects TRBV19 to TRBJ1-1; tentatively, D is TRBD1 (5 bases). Trimming removed 7 bases at V and 5 bases at J, with 14 bases between. CDR1 is LNHDA and CDR2 is SQIVND in the germline V gene (reference sequence). This CDR3 contains 13 residues. The CDR3 reads CASTLTVRTEAFF. The CDR3 DNA reads as TGTGCCAGTACCTTGACAGTGAGGACTGAAGCTTTCTTT.

This clone has a single count. The J gene is TRBJ2-3, the V gene TRBV5-1, with TRBD2 identical over 10 bases. Germline V CDR1 and CDR2: SGHRS, YFSETQ. CDR3 length: 16 residues. Trimming took 2 bases from V and 0 from J; bases not matched to a gene: 3. The CDR3 coding sequence is TGCGCCAGCAGCTTACTAGCGGGGACTAGCACAGATACGCAGTATTTT. Encoded protein: CASSLLAGTSTDTQYF.

This clone occurred once. V and J are TRBV4-3 and TRBJ1-2; maybe TRBD1 (5 bases). This CDR3 comprises 16 residues. V was trimmed by 0 bases and J by 8 bases, leaving 19 bases between them. From germline, CDR1 is LGHNA and CDR2 YSLEER. CDR3 nucleotide sequence: TGCGCCAGCAGCCAAGATCTGTGGAAGGGCTGGGACGGCTACACCTTC. Protein: CASSQDLWKGWDGYTF.

The DNA of the CDR3 is TGTGCCAGCAGTTTAAGGCTCCGGGAGACCCAGTACTTC. Translated, it gives CASSLRLRETQYF. The rearrangement links TRBV27 to TRBJ2-5, with unresolved D. This CDR3 has 13 amino acids. The germline V and J ends were trimmed by 2 bases and 5 bases, with 9 bases remaining between them. CDR1 MNHEY and CDR2 SMNVEV come from the germline V gene (reference sequence).